Listed here is a single T cell receptor (beta chain). Its antigen is unidentified. The entry originates in a study of blood T cells in healthy people across ages. Findings and caveats of the study: Expanded clonotype changes were possibly confounded by unknown donor CMV status.

Each of the donors had roughly 9.1 milliliters of peripheral blood drawn into EDTA-treated Vacutainer tubes. V dropped 0 bases and J dropped 2 bases, with 19 bases sitting between them. The CDR3 covers 18 residues. CDR1 is MGHRA and CDR2 is YSYEKL in the germline V gene. Combining a sample-barcoded 5' primer with a J-beta primer mix, a second PCR ran for about 7 to 12 cycles. A single record per CDR3 protein comes from TCRdb applying MiXCR to the 5' RACE reads. The top ten clones hold 10% of a sample with approximately 960,000 distinct CDR3 sequences, 25% to 30% of them seen once. The same sample was also used in a study of T cells of mothers and their children.

The chain joins TRBV4-1 to TRBJ2-5; D is uncertain. The sample taken for sequencing was blood. This TCR derives from a woman aged 40 to 50 in good health. In DNA form, the CDR3 reads TGCGCCAGCAGCCAAGAGTCCCGGCCGGAAGGCTTACAAGAGACCCAGTACTTC. Its protein product is CASSQESRPEGLQETQYF.